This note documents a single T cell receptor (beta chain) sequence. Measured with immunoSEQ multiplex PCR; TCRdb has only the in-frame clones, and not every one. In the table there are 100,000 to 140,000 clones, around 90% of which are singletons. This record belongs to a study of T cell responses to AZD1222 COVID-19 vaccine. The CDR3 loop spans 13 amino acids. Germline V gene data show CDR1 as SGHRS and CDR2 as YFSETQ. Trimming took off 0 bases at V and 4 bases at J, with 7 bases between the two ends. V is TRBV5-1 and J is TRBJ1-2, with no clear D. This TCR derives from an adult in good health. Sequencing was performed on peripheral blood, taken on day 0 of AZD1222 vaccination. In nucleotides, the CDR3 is TGCGCCAGCAGCTTGGCCGGACTCTATGGCTACACCTTC. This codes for CASSLAGLYGYTF.